These 12 T cell receptor beta chains originate from one sample sequenced in a study of blood T cells in healthy people across ages. Next came a second PCR, run for roughly 6 to 11 cycles, which used a sample-barcoded 5' primer along with a J-beta primer mix. MiXCR, applied by TCRdb to the 5' RACE reads, yields one record per CDR3 protein. This sample has about 900,000 distinct CDR3 sequences, with roughly 52% found just once. What was sequenced was blood. These receptors all come from a man in his thirties or forties in good health.

Only a few counts were recorded for this clonotype. The chain joins TRBV9 to TRBJ2-3; 16 bases line up with TRBD2. The length of the CDR3 is 17 residues. Germline loops: CDR1 SGDLS, CDR2 YYNGEE. With 4 bases clipped from V and 3 bases from J, the junction kept 5 bases outside the gene matches. The CDR3 loop reads CASSLGLAGGQTDTQYF. The CDR3 DNA follows: TGTGCCAGCAGCCTGGGACTAGCGGGGGGGCAGACAGATACGCAGTATTTT.

This clonotype appeared a few times. The chain employs TRBV3-1 and TRBJ1-2; D is ambiguous. This CDR3 is built from 13 residues. Per the germline V gene, CDR1 is LGHDT and CDR2 is YNNKEL (reference sequence). V lost 2 bases and J 4 bases, leaving 8 bases between the germline ends. The CDR3 DNA reads TGTGCCAGCAGCCAAAGCCGGGTCTATGGCTACACCTTC. Amino acids: CASSQSRVYGYTF.

In this sample, this clonotype turned up a few times. The CDR3, as DNA: TGTGCCAGCAGTGACCGACTAGTGGGTTCAGGGGATACGCAGTATTTT. It yields the protein CASSDRLVGSGDTQYF. The genes are TRBV6-1 and TRBJ2-3; possible D gene TRBD2, 6 bases. V gave up 3 bases and J gave up 6 bases, with 19 bases separating them. CDR3 size: 16 residues. The V gene's germline CDR1 is MNHNS and CDR2 SASEGT.

This chain uses TRBV7-9 with TRBJ1-1; TRBD1 agrees at 7 bases. The CDR3 has 15 amino acids. Germline CDR1 is SEHNR and CDR2 is FQNEAQ (reference sequence). V trimming: 5 bases; J trimming: 0 bases; junction bases outside the gene matches: 6. Written as DNA, the CDR3 is TGTGCCAGCAGCCGGGGACAGCTTATGAACACTGAAGCTTTCTTT. Translated, it gives CASSRGQLMNTEAFF.

The genes are TRBV4-2 and TRBJ2-3; 10 bases fit TRBD1. CDR3 size: 16 residues. Germline assignment: CDR1 LGHNA and CDR2 YNFKEQ. Losses at the gene ends were 0 bases for V and 4 bases for J; bases not matched to a gene: 4. CDR3 amino acids: CASSQDRGTGADTQYF. In DNA form, the CDR3 reads TGTGCCAGCAGCCAAGATAGGGGGACAGGGGCAGATACGCAGTATTTT.

The gene calls are TRBV6-1 and TRBJ2-3; 13 nucleotides match TRBD2. Germline CDR1 and CDR2: MNHNS and SASEGT. This CDR3 region has 19 residues. The J segment lost 0 bases and the V segment lost 5 bases, leaving 11 bases of the junction unmatched. CDR3 in DNA: TGTGCCAGCAGTCAACGGACTAGCGGGGGAGTTACTAGCACAGATACGCAGTATTTT. Translated: CASSQRTSGGVTSTDTQYF.

This clonotype was seen a handful of times. The chain employs TRBV10-3 and TRBJ2-2; D uncertain. The CDR3 sequence is 11 residues long. Germline CDR1 is ENHRY and CDR2 is SYGVKD. Trimming cost V 10 bases and J 2 bases, with 5 bases left between them. CDR3 coding DNA: TGTGCCACGCACAACACCGGGGAGCTGTTTTTT. Protein sequence: CATHNTGELFF.

This clonotype was observed a few times. J is TRBJ2-7 and V is TRBV27, with 9 bases aligning to TRBD1. The V segment lost 4 bases and the J segment 2 bases; nucleotides outside the gene matches: 9. The CDR3 has 16 residues. Looked up from germline, CDR1 is MNHEY and CDR2 is SMNVEV (reference sequence). The CDR3 DNA is TGTGCCAGCAGTTCCCCAGGGGACAGGGCTACCTACGAGCAGTACTTC. Translation: CASSSPGDRATYEQYF.

This rearrangement joins TRBV4-3 to TRBJ2-1; 11 nucleotides agree with TRBD2. The CDR3 totals 17 residues. Germline CDR1 reads LGHNA; CDR2 reads YSLEER. V shed 1 base, J shed 8 bases, and the junction held 10 bases outside the gene matches. The CDR3 protein is CASSQGSIAGGTDEQFF. CDR3 DNA: TGCGCCAGCAGCCAAGGGTCGATAGCGGGGGGGACGGATGAGCAGTTCTTC.

V usage is TRBV7-2 and J usage is TRBJ2-5; D call uncertain. V was shortened by 0 bases and J by 2 bases, with 10 bases between the two germline ends. This CDR3 has 15 amino acids. Germline CDR1 and CDR2: SGHTA and FQGNSA. CDR3 DNA: TGTGCCAGCAGCTTAGCGCAAGGGCTACAAGAGACCCAGTACTTC. Translation: CASSLAQGLQETQYF.

The chain joins TRBV29-1 to TRBJ1-2, with D perhaps matching TRBD1 (6 bases). Trimming cost V 7 bases and J 2 bases, with 14 bases left between them. The CDR3 runs 13 residues. Germline V gene data show CDR1 as SQVTM and CDR2 as ANQGSEA. CDR3: CSAVDRDNYGYTF. The CDR3, as DNA: TGCAGCGCCGTGGACAGAGACAACTATGGCTACACCTTC.

The chain carries TRBV5-1 and TRBJ2-1, with D hard to call. V lost 4 bases to trimming and J lost 8 bases, with 16 bases between them. Per the germline V gene, CDR1 is SGHRS and CDR2 is YFSETQ. The CDR3 is 14 amino acids. CDR3 sequence reads: CASSVGQDWDEQFF. The CDR3 DNA is TGCGCCAGCAGCGTGGGCCAGGATTGGGATGAGCAGTTCTTC.